This entry describes one T cell receptor (beta chain). Its antigen is not identified. These data originate in a study of cytomegalovirus exposure and HLA in healthy donors. The study's findings and limits: Productive rates of about 90% or about 30% were seen for most TCR beta V segments in an earlier analysis.

The PCR used 60 Vbeta and 13 Jbeta primers. Clones were read by immunoSEQ multiplex PCR, and TCRdb kept only the in-frame ones, dropping some. The table lists 65,000 to 95,000 clones, around four fifths of them singletons. Germline-derived CDR1 and CDR2 are KGHSH and LQKENI. The CDR3 has 16 amino acids. V gave up 6 bases and J gave up 7 bases; unmatched junction bases: 9. The sample comprised PBMCs. The sequence came from a male donor in good health and CMV-seropositive. V and J are TRBV18 and TRBJ2-1; 13 bases are a match to TRBD2. In DNA form, the CDR3 reads TGTGCCAGCTCGCGGACTAGCGGGAGCCTTTGGAATGAGCAGTTCTTC. This sequence encodes CASSRTSGSLWNEQFF.